One sample yielded the 23 T cell receptor beta chains listed below, sequenced in a study of blood T cell repertoires in COVID-19. Sequencing used immunoSEQ multiplex PCR; TCRdb keeps in-frame clones, though not all of them. The sample consists of around 130,000 clones, around 87% of them appearing once. Material: peripheral blood. The receptors originated from a woman aged 55-75 years with acute or convalescent COVID-19.

This clone has only one observation. This chain joins TRBV11-2 and TRBJ2-1; TRBD2 aligns across 9 bases. The CDR3 extends over 12 amino acids. Germline assignment: CDR1 SGHAT and CDR2 FQNNGV. J lost 10 bases, V lost 6 bases, and 4 bases had no gene match. CDR3 sequence (DNA): TGTGCCAGCAGAATAACTAGCGGGGAGCAGTTCTTC. Protein sequence: CASRITSGEQFF.

The chain has TRBV28 and TRBJ1-1; 7 nucleotides match TRBD1. The V gene's germline CDR1 is MDHEN and CDR2 SYDVKM. After removal of 5 bases from V and 3 bases from J, the junction contained 9 bases not matched to a gene. The length of the CDR3 is 15 residues. Here the CDR3 reads CASSVRQGLHTEAFF. The CDR3, as DNA: TGTGCCAGCAGTGTGCGACAGGGACTTCACACTGAAGCTTTCTTT.

The CDR3 DNA reads as TGTGCCAGTAGTAGACCTAGCGGGAGACGCCTTGGCACAGATACGCAGTATTTT. Amino acid sequence: CASSRPSGRRLGTDTQYF. The chain carries TRBV19 and TRBJ2-3; 10 bases fit TRBD2. Germline lookup yields CDR1 LNHDA and CDR2 SQIVND (reference sequence). CDR3 length: 18 residues. V lost 4 bases and J lost 1; bases outside the gene matches: 11.

The rearrangement links TRBV19 to TRBJ2-1, with a weak D call TRBD2 (5 bases). CDR1 is LNHDA, CDR2 SQIVND, per germline (reference sequence). Deletions cut 3 bases from V and 0 bases from J, with 15 bases between. The CDR3 runs to 17 residues. The CDR3 DNA is TGTGCCAGTAGTATTGGGGTAGAGCGGAGCTCCTACAATGAGCAGTTCTTC. Translating gives CASSIGVERSSYNEQFF.

The gene calls are TRBV19 and TRBJ1-3, with D unclear. The CDR3 totals 16 residues. In germline, CDR1 is LNHDA, CDR2 SQIVND (reference sequence). V was pared by 3 bases and J by 0 bases, with 12 bases between. The CDR3 DNA reads as TGTGCCAGTAGTATTCTTAACAGTATCTCTGGAAACACCATATATTTT. Translation gives CASSILNSISGNTIYF.

The chain combines TRBV6-1 with TRBJ2-1; TRBD1 is a possible D gene (5 bases). Trimming took 3 bases from V and 9 from J, leaving 12 bases between them. This CDR3 spans 13 amino acids. In germline, CDR1 is MNHNS, CDR2 SASEGT. CDR3 nucleotides: TGTGCCAGCAGTGATCGGCAGGGTAGTGAGCAGTTCTTC. Its translation is CASSDRQGSEQFF.

The V call is TRBV7-6, the J call TRBJ2-3; 11 bases fit TRBD2. The germline gives CDR1 SGHVS, CDR2 FNYEAQ. The CDR3 has 16 amino acids. V lost 3 bases and J lost 2; bases outside the gene matches: 4. The CDR3 bases are TGTGCCAGCAGCTTGGCGACTAGCGGGATCACAGATACGCAGTATTTT. Its translation is CASSLATSGITDTQYF.

The V gene is TRBV9, the J gene TRBJ2-3; 10 bases align to TRBD2. The V and J ends lost 0 bases and 4 bases, in that order; junction bases with no gene match: 8. CDR1 SGDLS and CDR2 YYNGEE come from the germline V gene. This CDR3 region has 17 residues. For the CDR3, the DNA is TGTGCCAGCAGCGTAGGAGCAGCGGGAGGGCCAGCAGATACGCAGTATTTT. Encoded protein: CASSVGAAGGPADTQYF.

This CDR3 is CASNPLAVANTGELFF. DNA for the CDR3: TGTGCCAGCAACCCCCTAGCGGTCGCGAACACCGGGGAGCTGTTTTTT. The V gene is TRBV27, the J gene TRBJ2-2, with 7 bases matching TRBD2. The CDR3 sequence is 16 residues long. Trimming removed 7 bases from V and 0 bases from J; junction bases left unmatched: 8. Per germline, CDR1 MNHEY and CDR2 SMNVEV (reference sequence).

The V call is TRBV4-1, the J call TRBJ2-1; 10 bases align to TRBD2. There are 16 residues in the CDR3. From germline, CDR1 is MGHRA and CDR2 YSYEKL. The ends lost 0 bases at V and 8 bases at J; junction bases unmatched: 7. The CDR3 loop reads CASSQESLAGVDEQFF. The CDR3, as DNA: TGCGCCAGCAGCCAAGAGTCGCTAGCGGGAGTGGATGAGCAGTTCTTC.

The chain is built from TRBV5-1 and TRBJ1-3; unclear D gene. Germline lookup yields CDR1 SGHRS and CDR2 YFSETQ. The CDR3 length is 13 residues. The V end lost 5 bases, the J end lost 2 bases, and 8 bases lay between the germline ends. CDR3 loop: CASSSATGNTIYF. Here the CDR3 DNA reads TGCGCCAGCAGTTCCGCGACTGGAAACACCATATATTTT.

V is TRBV12-3 or TRBV12-4 and J is TRBJ2-1; the match to TRBD2 covers 7 bases. Germline trimming cut 3 bases from V and 10 bases from J; bases unmatched to any gene: 3. The CDR3 is made up of 12 amino acids. The CDR3 coding sequence is TGTGCCAGCAGTTTCGGCGGGAGAGAGCAGTTCTTC. It translates to CASSFGGREQFF.

The chain couples TRBV14 to TRBJ2-7; 10 bases agree with TRBD2. CDR3 length: 15 amino acids. The trim removed 0 bases at V and 8 bases at J, leaving 7 bases unmatched. Germline lookup yields CDR1 SGHDN and CDR2 FVKESK. The CDR3 loop is CASSQEKREGRQQYV. CDR3 DNA: TGTGCCAGCAGCCAAGAAAAGCGGGAGGGCCGGCAGCAGTACGTC.

For this clone: The junction departs from germline at one end; a sequencing error may be responsible. The rearrangement links TRBV5-4 to TRBJ2-5; D is possibly TRBD1 (6 bases). The CDR3 has 14 residues. Germline V gene data show CDR1 as SGHNT and CDR2 as YYREEE (reference sequence). CDR3 coding DNA: TGTGCCAGCAGTTTGGAAGGGGGATTAGAGACCCAGTACTTC. Protein product: CASSLEGGLETQYF.

This chain links TRBV29-1 with TRBJ2-3, with D hard to call. This CDR3 region has 11 residues. V shed 4 bases and J shed 2 bases, with 4 bases lying between them. The germline V gene encodes CDR1 SQVTM and CDR2 ANQGSEA. Here the CDR3 DNA reads TGCAGCGTTGGTCTCACAGATACGCAGTATTTT. The encoded protein is CSVGLTDTQYF.

V is TRBV28 and J is TRBJ1-1; D gene uncertain. In germline, CDR1 is MDHEN, CDR2 SYDVKM. Trimming left V 2 bases short and J 3 bases short, with 4 bases between. This CDR3 region has 12 residues. The CDR3 region is CASSLQYTEAFF. The CDR3 DNA reads as TGTGCCAGCAGTTTACAGTACACTGAAGCTTTCTTT.

This rearrangement joins TRBV27 to TRBJ2-3; 7 bases align to TRBD1. V trimming: 4 bases; J trimming: 2 bases; junction bases outside the gene matches: 9. This CDR3 is built from 16 residues. Germline assignment: CDR1 MNHEY and CDR2 SMNVEV (reference sequence). The CDR3 sequence is CASSSDRDRNTDTQYF. CDR3 nucleotide sequence: TGTGCCAGCAGTTCAGACAGGGATAGGAACACAGATACGCAGTATTTT.

The chain couples TRBV30 to TRBJ2-1; D gene uncertain. This CDR3 is 12 amino acids long. V gave up 2 bases and J gave up 4 bases, with 6 bases separating them. Germline V lookup: CDR1 GTSNPN, CDR2 SVGIG (reference sequence). CDR3 DNA: TGTGCCTGGAGTCCTAAGTACAATGAGCAGTTCTTC. This sequence encodes CAWSPKYNEQFF.

The chain links TRBV11-1 to TRBJ1-6; 7 positions agree with TRBD1. Germline-derived CDR1 and CDR2 are SGHAT and FQDESV (reference sequence). The CDR3 consists of 14 residues. The V gene end was trimmed by 4 bases and the J gene end by 6 bases; junction bases not matched to a gene: 3. CDR3 amino acids: CASSSGTANSPLHF. The CDR3 DNA follows: TGTGCCAGCAGCTCCGGGACAGCTAATTCACCCCTCCACTTT. Full variable domain (missing parts from reference TRBV11-1 and TRBJ1-6): EAEVAQSPRYKITEKSQAVAFWCDPISGHATLYWYRQILGQGPELLVQFQDESVVDDSQLPKDRFSAERLKGVDSTLKIQPAELGDSAMYLCASSSGTANSPLHFGNGTRLTVT.

The gene calls are TRBV19 and TRBJ2-7; 9 bases align to TRBD1. This CDR3 has 16 residues. V shed 7 bases and J 3 bases; nucleotides not matched to a gene: 13. Germline V CDR1 and CDR2: LNHDA, SQIVND (reference sequence). The CDR3 reads CASTQRGDREGYEQYF. CDR3 nucleotides: TGTGCCAGTACCCAGAGAGGGGACAGGGAGGGCTACGAGCAGTACTTC.

This clone appeared once. The V call is TRBV27, the J call TRBJ1-2; D call uncertain. The CDR3 runs 15 residues. Germline CDR1 reads MNHEY; CDR2 reads SMNVEV (reference sequence). V was pared by 3 bases and J by 2 bases, with 13 bases between. The chain's CDR3 is CASSFRWAGNYGYTF. CDR3 in DNA: TGTGCCAGCAGTTTTAGGTGGGCGGGGAACTATGGCTACACCTTC.

This chain connects TRBV15 to TRBJ2-5, with 9 bases identical to TRBD2. Germline V lookup: CDR1 LNHNV, CDR2 YYDKDF (reference sequence). Trimming cost V 0 bases and J 4 bases; bases outside gene matches: 9. The length of the CDR3 is 17 residues. As DNA, the CDR3 is TGTGCCACCAGCAGAGAGGGGGCTAGCGGGATGGGAGAGACCCAGTACTTC. This sequence encodes CATSREGASGMGETQYF. Based on the CDR3 plus reference TRBV15 and TRBJ2-5, the full variable domain is DAMVIQNPRYQVTQFGKPVTLSCSQTLNHNVMYWYQQKSSQAPKLLFHYYDKDFNNEADTPDNFQSRRPNTSFCFLDIRSPGLGDTAMYLCATSREGASGMGETQYFGPGTRLLVL.

The chain is built from TRBV20-1 and TRBJ2-5; D is undetermined. Per the germline V gene, CDR1 is DFQATT and CDR2 is SNEGSKA (reference sequence). The length of the CDR3 is 15 residues. V was trimmed by 3 bases and J by 7 bases, leaving 21 bases between them. CDR3: CSASDPRTSIGTQYF. The CDR3 DNA reads TGCAGTGCTAGTGATCCTAGAACATCGATCGGGACCCAGTACTTC.